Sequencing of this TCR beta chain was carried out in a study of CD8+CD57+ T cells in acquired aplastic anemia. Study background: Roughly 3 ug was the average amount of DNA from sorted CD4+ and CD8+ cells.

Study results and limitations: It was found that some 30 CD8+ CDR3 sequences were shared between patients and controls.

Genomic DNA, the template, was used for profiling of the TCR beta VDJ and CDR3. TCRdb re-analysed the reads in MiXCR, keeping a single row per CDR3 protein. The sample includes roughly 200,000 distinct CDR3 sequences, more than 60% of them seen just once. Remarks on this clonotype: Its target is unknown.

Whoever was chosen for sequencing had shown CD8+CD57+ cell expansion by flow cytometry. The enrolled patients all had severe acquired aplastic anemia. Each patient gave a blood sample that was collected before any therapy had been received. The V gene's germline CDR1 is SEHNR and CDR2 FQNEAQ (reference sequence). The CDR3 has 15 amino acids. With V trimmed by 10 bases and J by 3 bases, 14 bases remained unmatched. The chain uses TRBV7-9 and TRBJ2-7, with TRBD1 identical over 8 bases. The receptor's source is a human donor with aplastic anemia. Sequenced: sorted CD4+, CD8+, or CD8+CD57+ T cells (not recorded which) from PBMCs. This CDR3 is CAITDETGAVYEQYF. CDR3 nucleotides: TGTGCCATCACCGATGAGACAGGGGCCGTCTACGAGCAGTACTTC.